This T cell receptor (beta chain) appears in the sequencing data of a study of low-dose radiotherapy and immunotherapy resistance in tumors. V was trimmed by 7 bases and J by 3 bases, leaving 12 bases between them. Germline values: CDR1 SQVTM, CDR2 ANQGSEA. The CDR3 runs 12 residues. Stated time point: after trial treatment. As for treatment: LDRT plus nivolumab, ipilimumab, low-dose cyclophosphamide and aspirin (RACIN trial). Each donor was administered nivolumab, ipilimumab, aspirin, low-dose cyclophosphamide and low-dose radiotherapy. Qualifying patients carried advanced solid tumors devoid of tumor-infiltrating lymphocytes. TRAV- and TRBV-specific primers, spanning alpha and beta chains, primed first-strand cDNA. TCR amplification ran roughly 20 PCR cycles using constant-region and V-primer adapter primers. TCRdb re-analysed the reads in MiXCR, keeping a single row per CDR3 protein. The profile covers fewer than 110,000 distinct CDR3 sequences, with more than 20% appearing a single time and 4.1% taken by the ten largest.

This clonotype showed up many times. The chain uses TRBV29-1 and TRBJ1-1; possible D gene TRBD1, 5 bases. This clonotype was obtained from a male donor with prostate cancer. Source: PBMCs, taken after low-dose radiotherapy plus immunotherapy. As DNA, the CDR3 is TGCAGCGCGACTCCGGGGGACACTGAAGCTTTCTTT. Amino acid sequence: CSATPGDTEAFF.